These 18 T cell receptor beta chains originate from one sample sequenced in a study of regulatory T cells in long-lasting Graves disease. Time point defined: newly diagnosed GD, antithyroid drugs for less than 3 months. Scientists built the TCR library using RNA that was extracted from PBMCs. Relying on iRepertoire HTBI primers and Arm-PCR of CDR3 regions, the team built TCR beta libraries. TCRdb re-derived calls from the multiplex PCR reads in MiXCR, one entry per CDR3 protein. The repertoire holds hundreds of thousands of distinct CDR3 sequences, with more than 15% as singletons. This sample also appeared in a second study, on T cells in Graves' hyperthyroidism and ophthalmopathy.

The source was peripheral blood mononuclear cells (PBMCs), collected at new diagnosis, from a patient treated with antithyroid drugs. The receptor source for this set is a woman aged 40-60 years with Graves disease.

This clonotype was seen many times. This sequence joins TRBV3-1 and TRBJ2-7, with unresolved D. Trimming took 1 base from V and 1 from J, leaving 8 bases between them. The CDR3 runs to 14 residues. Looked up from germline, CDR1 is LGHDT and CDR2 is YNNKEL (reference sequence). Here the CDR3 DNA reads TGTGCCAGCAGCCAAGGTCCTCAGTCCTACGAGCAGTACTTC. This sequence encodes CASSQGPQSYEQYF.

This clonotype was observed a handful of times. The chain has TRBV29-1 and TRBJ2-7; weak D call: TRBD1 (5 bases). Germline CDR1 is SQVTM and CDR2 is ANQGSEA. The CDR3 spans 13 residues. V lost 6 bases and J 0 bases, leaving 12 bases between the germline ends. The DNA of the CDR3 is TGCAGCGTGTCAGGGTTTCTCTCCTACGAGCAGTACTTC. Translation gives CSVSGFLSYEQYF.

This clonotype was seen more than once but under ten times. This sequence joins TRBV4-1 and TRBJ2-7, with D unresolved. CDR3 length: 11 residues. Germline V gives CDR1 MGHRA, CDR2 YSYEKL. The V end lost 1 base, the J end lost 11 bases, and 9 bases lay between the germline ends. The CDR3 spells CASSQGGTKYF. The CDR3 DNA reads as TGCGCCAGCAGCCAAGGAGGCACCAAGTACTTC.

This chain uses TRBV20-1 with TRBJ2-2; D may be TRBD1 or TRBD2 (6 bases each). V lost 0 bases to trimming and J lost 2 bases, with 10 bases between them. Germline CDR1 is DFQATT and CDR2 is SNEGSKA (reference sequence). This CDR3 is 15 amino acids long. The CDR3 nucleotides read TGCAGTGCTAGAGATACAGGGACTAACACCGGGGAGCTGTTTTTT. Translated, it gives CSARDTGTNTGELFF.

This clonotype was seen only a few times. V and J are TRBV19 and TRBJ1-3, with D perhaps TRBD1 (5 bases). This CDR3 region has 16 residues. Germline CDR1 and CDR2: LNHDA and SQIVND (reference sequence). The V end was cut by 7 bases, the J end by 0 bases, with 16 bases between. The CDR3 here is CASIPLGGTSGNTIYF. DNA for the CDR3: TGTGCCAGTATCCCACTGGGGGGGACCTCTGGAAACACCATATATTTT.

The genes are TRBV6-2 or TRBV6-3 and TRBJ1-2; TRBD1 agrees at 7 bases. Losses at the gene ends were 5 bases for V and 6 bases for J; bases not matched to a gene: 6. The length of the CDR3 is 13 residues. The germline V gene encodes CDR1 MNHEY and CDR2 SVGEGT. CDR3 nucleotides: TGTGCCAGCAGTGTCGGGACAGATAATGGCTACACCTTC. Translated: CASSVGTDNGYTF.

The genes are TRBV5-5 and TRBJ1-2; D is perhaps TRBD1 (5 bases). Germline V gene data show CDR1 as SGHKS and CDR2 as YYEKEE (reference sequence). V shed 0 bases and J shed 6 bases, with 15 bases lying between them. The CDR3 sequence is 15 residues long. CDR3 residues: CASSLGPEGLNGYTF. The CDR3 DNA follows: TGTGCCAGCAGCTTGGGGCCGGAGGGGCTGAATGGCTACACCTTC.

CDR3 DNA: TGTGCCAGCAGCTCCGGGGGGCCTCGCACAGATACGCAGTATTTT. Amino acids: CASSSGGPRTDTQYF. The gene calls are TRBV7-3 and TRBJ2-3, with D possibly TRBD2 on 7 matching bases. Germline V lookup: CDR1 SGHTA, CDR2 FQGTGA. With 4 bases removed from V and 1 base from J, the gap between germline ends came to 12 bases. The CDR3 is 15 amino acids.

This clonotype was recorded many times. At one of its ends the junction is not consistent with the germline gene, which may arise from a read error. The rearrangement links TRBV14 to TRBJ2-5, with D unclear. The V gene's germline CDR1 is SGHDN and CDR2 FVKESK. The CDR3 totals 13 residues. The CDR3 nucleotides are TGTGCCAGCAGCCAAGCTTTGCTGGGGAATCGGTTCTTC. It specifies CASSQALLGNRFF.

This clonotype occurred many times. The chain combines TRBV11-1 with TRBJ2-1, with 8 bases lining up with TRBD2. The germline gives CDR1 SGHAT, CDR2 FQDESV (reference sequence). After removal of 1 base from V and 2 bases from J, the junction contained 13 bases not matched to a gene. This CDR3 comprises 19 residues. Here the CDR3 reads CASSLGFGREGGAYNEQFF. In nucleotides, the CDR3 is TGTGCCAGCAGCTTAGGGTTTGGCCGGGAGGGGGGGGCCTACAATGAGCAGTTCTTC.

This clonotype showed up many times. The rearrangement links TRBV7-2 to TRBJ1-5, with D uncertain. Germline assignment: CDR1 SGHTA and CDR2 FQGNSA. The CDR3 length is 14 residues. V dropped 2 bases and J dropped 3 bases, with 8 bases sitting between them. The CDR3 reads CASSLLGSNQPQHF. The DNA for the CDR3 is TGTGCCAGCAGCTTACTGGGTTCCAATCAGCCCCAGCATTTT.

Ten or more counts support this clonotype. This chain uses TRBV7-8 with TRBJ2-1; unclear D gene. From germline, CDR1 is SGHVS and CDR2 FQNEAQ. The CDR3 is made up of 11 amino acids. Trimming shortened V by 3 bases and J by 7 bases, and 4 bases separated the two germline ends. The CDR3 here is CASSLRNEQFF. CDR3 coding DNA: TGTGCCAGCAGCTTGAGGAATGAGCAGTTCTTC.

This clonotype was recorded at least ten times. The V and J genes are TRBV6-1 and TRBJ2-3; D may correspond to TRBD1 or TRBD2 (5 bases each). V lost 6 bases to trimming and J lost 0 bases, with 16 bases between them. CDR3 length: 16 residues. CDR1 and CDR2 from the germline V gene are MNHNS and SASEGT. The CDR3 protein is CASREPGTPSTDTQYF. In DNA, the CDR3 is TGTGCCAGCAGGGAGCCCGGGACGCCTAGCACAGATACGCAGTATTTT.

This clonotype turned up a few times. The chain is built from TRBV5-1 and TRBJ2-2; TRBD1 is a possible D gene (5 bases). CDR1 is SGHRS, CDR2 YFSETQ, per germline. V was shortened by 7 bases and J by 4 bases, with 17 bases between the two germline ends. CDR3 size: 15 residues. CDR3 in amino acids: CASDQGGLGTGELFF. As DNA, the CDR3 is TGCGCCAGCGACCAGGGTGGGCTAGGCACCGGGGAGCTGTTTTTT.

This clonotype was detected many times. The chain carries TRBV19 and TRBJ1-5; no clear D. The CDR3 covers 15 residues. The germline V and J ends were trimmed by 7 bases and 0 bases, with 13 bases remaining between them. Per germline, CDR1 LNHDA and CDR2 SQIVND (reference sequence). For the CDR3, the DNA is TGTGCCAGTACCCAGCTGGGGAATAGCAATCAGCCCCAGCATTTT. This encodes CASTQLGNSNQPQHF.

This clonotype has more than one count but fewer than ten. The chain links TRBV7-9 to TRBJ1-4, with D unclear. Germline V gene lookup returns CDR1 SEHNR and CDR2 FQNEAQ (reference sequence). There are 15 residues in the CDR3. V dropped 5 bases and J dropped 0 bases, with 10 bases sitting between them. CDR3 region: CASSLTTATNEKLFF. CDR3 bases: TGTGCCAGCAGCCTTACGACGGCAACTAATGAAAAACTGTTTTTT.

Only a few counts were recorded for this clonotype. This chain's CDR3 is CASSEADRDYEQYF. The CDR3, as DNA: TGTGCCAGCAGTGAAGCGGACAGGGACTACGAGCAGTACTTC. The rearrangement uses TRBV6-1 and TRBJ2-7, with 8 bases lining up with TRBD1. V shed 0 bases, J shed 3 bases, and the junction held 1 base outside the gene matches. The germline V gene has CDR1 MNHNS and CDR2 SASEGT. The CDR3 is made up of 14 amino acids.

This clonotype was seen repeatedly, ten times or more. The chain combines TRBV7-8 with TRBJ1-2; 8 nucleotides match TRBD1. The germline V gene has CDR1 SGHVS and CDR2 FQNEAQ. The CDR3 is 14 residues long. Trimming cost V 5 bases and J 3 bases; bases outside gene matches: 5. The CDR3 coding sequence is TGTGCCAGCAGCATCCAACAGGGGGACTATGGCTACACCTTC. As protein: CASSIQQGDYGYTF.